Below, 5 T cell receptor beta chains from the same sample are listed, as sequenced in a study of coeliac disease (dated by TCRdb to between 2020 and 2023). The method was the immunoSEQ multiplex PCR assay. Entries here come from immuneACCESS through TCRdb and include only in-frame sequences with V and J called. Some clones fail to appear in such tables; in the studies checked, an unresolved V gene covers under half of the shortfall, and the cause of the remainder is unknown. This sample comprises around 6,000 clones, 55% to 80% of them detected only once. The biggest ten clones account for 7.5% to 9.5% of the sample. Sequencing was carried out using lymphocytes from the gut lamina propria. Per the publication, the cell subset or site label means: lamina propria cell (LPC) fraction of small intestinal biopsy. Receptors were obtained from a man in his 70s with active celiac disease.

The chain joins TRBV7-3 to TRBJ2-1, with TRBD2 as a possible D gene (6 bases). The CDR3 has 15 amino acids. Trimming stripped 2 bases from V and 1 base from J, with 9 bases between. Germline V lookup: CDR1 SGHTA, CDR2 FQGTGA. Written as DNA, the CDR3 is TGTGCCAGCAGCTTACAGCGGGCATCCTACAATGAGCAGTTCTTC. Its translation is CASSLQRASYNEQFF.

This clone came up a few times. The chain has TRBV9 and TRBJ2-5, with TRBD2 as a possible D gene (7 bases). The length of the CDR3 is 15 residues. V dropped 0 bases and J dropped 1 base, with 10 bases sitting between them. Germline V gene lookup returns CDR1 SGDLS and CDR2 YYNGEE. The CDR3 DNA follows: TGTGCCAGCAGCGTAGCGGGGGGCTTCCAAGAGACCCAGTACTTC. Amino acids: CASSVAGGFQETQYF.

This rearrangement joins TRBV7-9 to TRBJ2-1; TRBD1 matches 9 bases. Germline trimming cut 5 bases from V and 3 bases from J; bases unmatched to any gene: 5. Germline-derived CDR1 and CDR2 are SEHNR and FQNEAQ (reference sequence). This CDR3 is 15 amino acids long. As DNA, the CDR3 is TGTGCCAGCAGCACCGGGACAGGGATCTACAATGAGCAGTTCTTC. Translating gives CASSTGTGIYNEQFF.

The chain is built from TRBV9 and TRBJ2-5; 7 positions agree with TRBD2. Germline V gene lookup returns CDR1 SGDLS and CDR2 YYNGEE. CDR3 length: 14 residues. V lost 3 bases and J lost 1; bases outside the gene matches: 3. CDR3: CASSESGVQETQYF. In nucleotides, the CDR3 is TGTGCCAGCAGCGAGAGCGGGGTCCAAGAGACCCAGTACTTC.

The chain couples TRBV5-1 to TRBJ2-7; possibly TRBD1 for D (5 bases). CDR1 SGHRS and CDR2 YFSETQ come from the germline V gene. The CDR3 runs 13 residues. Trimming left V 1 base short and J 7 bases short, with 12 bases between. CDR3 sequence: CASSLSGREEQYF. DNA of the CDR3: TGCGCCAGCAGCTTGTCGGGCAGGGAAGAGCAGTACTTC.